The 23 T cell receptor beta chains in this list originate from one sample, sequenced in a study of cytotoxic CD8 clonotypes in ibrutinib-treated CLL. Clones were read by immunoSEQ multiplex PCR, and TCRdb kept only the in-frame ones, dropping some. The table records roughly 180,000 clones, about 84% of them present only once. Material: PBMCs, obtained after 24 months of ibrutinib treatment. The receptors were sampled from a human donor with chronic lymphocytic leukemia.

V gene TRBV7-9 combines with J gene TRBJ1-1, with D possibly matching TRBD1 (5 bases). Between the trimmed V and J ends, which lost 1 base and 1 base, there was a span of 10 bases. Germline-derived CDR1 and CDR2 are SEHNR and FQNEAQ (reference sequence). The CDR3 length is 15 residues. CDR3 DNA: TGTGCCAGCAGCTTAGATGAGGGGCGGAACACTGAAGCTTTCTTT. It specifies CASSLDEGRNTEAFF.

As concerns this clone: Other nucleotide sequences from this sample produce the same CDR3. The J gene is TRBJ1-1, the V gene TRBV19; 8 nucleotides line up with TRBD1. Trimming took 5 bases from V and 5 from J; bases not matched to a gene: 7. CDR3 size: 14 residues. Germline V gene sequence: CDR1 LNHDA, CDR2 SQIVND (reference sequence). The CDR3, as DNA: TGTGCCAGTAGTTCCCCAGGGGGCGGGACTGAAGCTTTCTTT. Its translation: CASSSPGGGTEAFF.

The chain recombines TRBV28 with TRBJ1-3; D ambiguous. V dropped 3 bases and J dropped 0 bases, with 9 bases sitting between them. Germline-derived CDR1 and CDR2 are MDHEN and SYDVKM. The CDR3 consists of 15 residues. Here the CDR3 DNA reads TGTGCCAGCAGTTTGGTTGGAACCTCTGGAAACACCATATATTTT. This sequence encodes CASSLVGTSGNTIYF.

About this clone itself: Compared with germline, one end of the junction differs, possibly owing to a read error. This rearrangement joins TRBV7-7 to TRBJ1-4; D gene uncertain. CDR1 is SSHAT, CDR2 FNYEAQ, per germline (reference sequence). This CDR3 region has 13 residues. The CDR3 loop is CASGLVPNEKLFF. The CDR3 region has the DNA TGTGCCAGCGGCTTAGTGCCTAATGAAAAACTGTTTTTT.

The chain couples TRBV30 to TRBJ1-3; D unclear. The CDR3 runs 11 residues. Germline CDR1 is GTSNPN and CDR2 is SVGIG (reference sequence). Trimming took 2 bases from V and 9 from J, leaving 8 bases between them. The CDR3 loop reads CAWSKRGTIYF. The CDR3 region has the DNA TGTGCCTGGAGTAAGAGAGGCACCATATATTTT.

This chain uses TRBV7-8 with TRBJ2-7; a possible D gene is TRBD2 (5 bases). V lost 1 base and J lost 0, with 10 bases in between. The CDR3 has 15 residues. Germline V lookup: CDR1 SGHVS, CDR2 FQNEAQ. The chain's CDR3 is CASSLGRPRSYEQYF. The DNA for the CDR3 is TGTGCCAGCAGCTTAGGGAGGCCCCGCTCCTACGAGCAGTACTTC.

CDR3 DNA: TGTGCCAGCACTAGCGGGGGACGTCCATACGAGCAGTACTTC. Amino acids: CASTSGGRPYEQYF. V gene TRBV2 combines with J gene TRBJ2-7; 10 nucleotides align to TRBD2. Germline lookup yields CDR1 SNHLY and CDR2 FYNNEI. Trimming removed 7 bases from V and 4 bases from J; junction bases left unmatched: 7. The CDR3 sequence is 14 residues long.

This sequence joins TRBV4-1 and TRBJ1-6; D is unresolved. The germline V gene encodes CDR1 MGHRA and CDR2 YSYEKL. The ends were cut back, 3 bases at V and 0 bases at J, with 9 bases in the middle. The CDR3 spans 16 residues. CDR3 nucleotide sequence: TGCGCCAGCAGCCACTACCGGAGCTCCTATAATTCACCCCTCCACTTT. Translating it yields CASSHYRSSYNSPLHF.

The J gene is TRBJ2-7, the V gene TRBV29-1, with a tentative D call TRBD2 (5 bases). Per germline, CDR1 SQVTM and CDR2 ANQGSEA. There are 13 residues in the CDR3. Trimming left V 3 bases short and J 0 bases short, with 9 bases between. DNA of the CDR3: TGCAGCGTTGACTCGGGATACTCCTACGAGCAGTACTTC. It encodes CSVDSGYSYEQYF.

The V call is TRBV6-5, the J call TRBJ2-5; no reliable D call. This CDR3 comprises 15 residues. CDR1 is MNHEY, CDR2 SVGAGI, per germline. The germline V and J ends were trimmed by 6 bases and 0 bases, with 14 bases remaining between them. The CDR3 sequence: CASRPPLVHQETQYF. The CDR3 coding sequence is TGTGCCAGCAGGCCCCCGTTGGTCCACCAAGAGACCCAGTACTTC.

This clone occurred once. The chain joins TRBV18 to TRBJ1-2; D not certain. Germline V gives CDR1 KGHSH, CDR2 LQKENI. The ends were cut back, 3 bases at V and 6 bases at J, with 5 bases in the middle. The CDR3 has 11 amino acids. CDR3 sequence reads: CASSPANGYTF. The CDR3 nucleotides read TGTGCCAGCTCACCGGCCAATGGCTACACCTTC.

This clone was counted between two and nine times. The gene calls are TRBV4-2 and TRBJ2-1; no definite D call. The CDR3 is 15 residues long. Germline V gene data show CDR1 as LGHNA and CDR2 as YNFKEQ. Trimming stripped 4 bases from V and 8 bases from J, with 18 bases between. The CDR3 DNA sequence: TGTGCCAGCAGCCTCGCCTTAGGTACCGGCGATGAGCAGTTCTTC. It translates to CASSLALGTGDEQFF.

The chain recombines TRBV7-8 with TRBJ1-3; D is possibly TRBD1 (5 bases). The germline V gene encodes CDR1 SGHVS and CDR2 FQNEAQ. The length of the CDR3 is 15 residues. Trimming took 3 bases from V and 4 from J, leaving 13 bases between them. This chain's CDR3 is CASSLGPLSGNTIYF. The CDR3 DNA is TGTGCCAGCAGCTTGGGGCCCCTCTCCGGAAACACCATATATTTT.

The rearrangement joins TRBV5-1 to TRBJ1-2; TRBD1 is a possible D gene (5 bases). This CDR3 has 15 residues. V lost 0 bases to trimming and J lost 0 bases, with 9 bases between them. Germline CDR1 reads SGHRS; CDR2 reads YFSETQ. Here the CDR3 reads CASSLGQNSNYGYTF. The CDR3 nucleotides are TGCGCCAGCAGCTTGGGACAGAACTCTAACTATGGCTACACCTTC.

The chain employs TRBV28 and TRBJ1-5; no firm D call. Germline lookup yields CDR1 MDHEN and CDR2 SYDVKM. Trimming removed 1 base from V and 5 bases from J, with 6 bases in between. The CDR3 is made up of 13 amino acids. The CDR3 DNA reads TGTGCCAGCAGTTTATTATACCATCAGCCCCAGCATTTT. It yields the protein CASSLLYHQPQHF.

V and J are TRBV6-5 and TRBJ1-6; D is unclear. Trimming pared 6 bases from V and 7 bases from J, leaving 16 bases between. The CDR3 length is 15 residues. Germline V gene lookup returns CDR1 MNHEY and CDR2 SVGAGI. CDR3 coding DNA: TGTGCCAGCAGCGCCCCCGGGCAGAAAAATTCACCCCTCCACTTT. Translated, it gives CASSAPGQKNSPLHF.

J is TRBJ2-5 and V is TRBV4-3, with D possibly being TRBD1 (6 bases). The CDR3 length is 17 residues. Trimming removed 4 bases at V and 5 bases at J, with 23 bases between. CDR1 and CDR2 (germline): LGHNA, YSLEER. The CDR3 region is CASSPRATPTGGETQYF. The CDR3 region has the DNA TGCGCCAGCAGCCCCAGGGCTACTCCGACAGGCGGCGAGACCCAGTACTTC.

This clone was found a few times. The V gene is TRBV5-1, the J gene TRBJ1-5; a weak D match, TRBD1 (5 bases). CDR3 length equals 15 residues. Deletions cut 0 bases from V and 7 bases from J, with 14 bases between. Germline CDR1 SGHRS, CDR2 YFSETQ. CDR3 DNA sequence: TGCGCCAGCAGCTTGGAGGGGCAGGGCGGACAGCCCCAGCATTTT. This translates into CASSLEGQGGQPQHF.

The genes are TRBV30 and TRBJ1-5; possible D gene TRBD1, 6 bases. V lost 2 bases and J 3 bases, leaving 14 bases between the germline ends. The CDR3 contains 15 residues. CDR1 and CDR2 (germline): GTSNPN, SVGIG (reference sequence). The CDR3 region is CAWSLPGHFNQPQHF. In DNA, the CDR3 is TGTGCCTGGAGTTTACCGGGACACTTCAATCAGCCCCAGCATTTT. Full variable domain (remainder filled in from reference TRBV30 and TRBJ1-5): SQTIHQWPATLVQPVGSPLSLECTVEGTSNPNLYWYRQAAGRGLQLLFYSVGIGQISSEVPQNLSASRPQDRQFILSSKKLLLSDSGFYLCAWSLPGHFNQPQHFGDGTRLSIL.

The gene calls are TRBV11-2 and TRBJ1-1; TRBD1 might be the D (5 bases). Germline values: CDR1 SGHAT, CDR2 FQNNGV. With 5 bases removed from V and 3 bases from J, the gap between germline ends came to 13 bases. The CDR3 runs 14 residues. The CDR3 spells CASSPMTVDTEAFF. The CDR3, as DNA: TGTGCCAGCAGCCCCATGACAGTCGACACTGAAGCTTTCTTT. The variable domain in full, with the rest retrieved from reference TRBV11-2 and TRBJ1-1, is EAGVAQSPRYKIIEKRQSVAFWCNPISGHATLYWYQQILGQGPKLLIQFQNNGVVDDSQLPKDRFSAERLKGVDSTLKIQPAKLEDSAVYLCASSPMTVDTEAFFGQGTRLTVV.

The V gene is TRBV19, the J gene TRBJ1-5; possible D gene TRBD1, 5 bases. CDR1 LNHDA and CDR2 SQIVND come from the germline V gene (reference sequence). V dropped 1 base and J dropped 7 bases, with 14 bases sitting between them. The CDR3 sequence is 15 residues long. CDR3 residues: CASSIAGFGGQPQHF. The CDR3 nucleotides are TGTGCCAGTAGTATAGCCGGGTTCGGGGGACAGCCCCAGCATTTT.

The V and J genes are TRBV19 and TRBJ1-2; D unresolved. V lost 2 bases and J 3 bases, leaving 7 bases between the germline ends. Per the germline V gene, CDR1 is LNHDA and CDR2 is SQIVND (reference sequence). There are 13 residues in the CDR3. The CDR3 region is CASSIYAYYGYTF. DNA of the CDR3: TGTGCCAGTAGTATATATGCCTACTATGGCTACACCTTC.

This clone was counted only a few times. The chain couples TRBV28 to TRBJ2-7, with TRBD1 matching 10 bases. The J segment lost 2 bases and the V segment lost 5 bases, leaving 18 bases of the junction unmatched. The CDR3 spans 19 residues. In germline, CDR1 is MDHEN, CDR2 SYDVKM. The DNA of the CDR3 is TGTGCCAGCAGTCCCCTAGGATTAGGCGGGGACAGGGGAACCTACGAGCAGTACTTC. It translates to CASSPLGLGGDRGTYEQYF. Full variable domain (rest looked up from reference TRBV28 and TRBJ2-7): DVKVTQSSRYLVKRTGEKVFLECVQDMDHENMFWYRQDPGLGLRLIYFSYDVKMKEKGDIPEGYSVSREKKERFSLILESASTNQTSMYLCASSPLGLGGDRGTYEQYFGPGTRLTVT.